Listed here are 8 T cell receptor beta chains from one sample, sequenced in a study of blood T cell repertoires in COVID-19. Method: immunoSEQ multiplex PCR; TCRdb's copy keeps in-frame clones and lacks some. The sample shows fewer than 300,000 clones, 75% to 90% of them seen only once. The sequenced material came from PBMCs or T cells enriched from blood (not recorded which). These receptors were obtained from a woman in her 50s who had recovered from COVID-19.

The V call is TRBV5-1, the J call TRBJ1-1; D gene unclear. The CDR3 covers 16 residues. Germline CDR1 SGHRS, CDR2 YFSETQ. The germline V and J ends were trimmed by 3 bases and 8 bases, with 23 bases remaining between them. In DNA form, the CDR3 reads TGCGCCAGCAGCTACGACTCGTTGGGTCAGAGTTCCGAAGCTTTCTTT. This gives the protein CASSYDSLGQSSEAFF.

The CDR3 DNA follows: TGTGCCAGCAGCCAAGATGGGACAAGCTCTGGGGCCAACGTCCTGACTTTC. Translation: CASSQDGTSSGANVLTF. This chain joins TRBV3-1 (or the pseudogene TRBV3-2) and TRBJ2-6; D is perhaps TRBD1 (6 bases). V was cut by 0 bases and J by 0 bases, with 9 bases left in between. CDR1 and CDR2 (germline): LGHDT, YNNKEL (reference sequence). This CDR3 comprises 17 residues.

V usage is TRBV5-1 and J usage is TRBJ1-2; TRBD1 aligns across 8 bases. Germline CDR1 is SGHRS and CDR2 is YFSETQ. This CDR3 is built from 13 residues. Trimming at V came to 4 bases and at J to 8 bases, leaving 7 bases not matched to a gene. The CDR3 DNA reads TGCGCCAGCAGCCCGGACAGGGTTGGCGGCTACACCTTC. Protein sequence: CASSPDRVGGYTF.

This rearrangement joins TRBV28 to TRBJ2-6; 7 nucleotides align to TRBD2. V dropped 3 bases and J dropped 1; count of bases not matched to a gene: 6. Germline CDR1 is MDHEN and CDR2 is SYDVKM. The CDR3 loop spans 17 amino acids. The CDR3 loop is CASSLLGGESGANVLTF. CDR3 DNA sequence: TGTGCCAGCAGTTTGCTTGGGGGGGAATCTGGGGCCAACGTCCTGACTTTC.

The chain links TRBV7-7 to TRBJ2-2, with 14 bases aligning to TRBD2. The CDR3 consists of 17 residues. Germline V gene data show CDR1 as SSHAT and CDR2 as FNYEAQ (reference sequence). V was clipped by 3 bases and J by 5 bases; unmatched bases: 5. CDR3 protein: CASSLGLAGVGTGELFF. The CDR3 DNA reads TGTGCCAGCAGCTTGGGACTAGCGGGAGTCGGAACCGGGGAGCTGTTTTTT.

In the case of this clone: This clone may be a read error of a much larger clone one base away. The CDR3 loop is CASSLSGANVLTF. In nucleotides, the CDR3 is TGTGCCAGTAGCCTCTCTGGGGCCAACGTCCTGACTTTC. V usage is TRBV27 and J usage is TRBJ2-6; no firm D call. This CDR3 comprises 13 residues. Between the trimmed V and J ends, which lost 9 bases and 0 bases, there was a span of 6 bases. Looked up from germline, CDR1 is MNHEY and CDR2 is SMNVEV (reference sequence).

This sequence joins TRBV18 and TRBJ2-5; 12 bases agree with TRBD1. The CDR3 runs to 15 residues. Looked up from germline, CDR1 is KGHSH and CDR2 is LQKENI. V dropped 6 bases and J dropped 4; count of bases not matched to a gene: 6. The CDR3 region is CASSPGQGAGETQYF. CDR3 DNA sequence: TGTGCCAGCTCCCCGGGACAGGGGGCCGGAGAGACCCAGTACTTC.

This clone appeared once. The chain is built from TRBV7-8 and TRBJ1-4; D might be TRBD1 (5 bases). CDR1 is SGHVS and CDR2 is FQNEAQ in the germline V gene. The V end lost 1 base, the J end lost 5 bases, and 11 bases lay between the germline ends. The CDR3 is 15 amino acids. CDR3 coding DNA: TGTGCCAGCAGCTTAGTACGGGGGGGGAATGAAAAACTGTTTTTT. This encodes CASSLVRGGNEKLFF.